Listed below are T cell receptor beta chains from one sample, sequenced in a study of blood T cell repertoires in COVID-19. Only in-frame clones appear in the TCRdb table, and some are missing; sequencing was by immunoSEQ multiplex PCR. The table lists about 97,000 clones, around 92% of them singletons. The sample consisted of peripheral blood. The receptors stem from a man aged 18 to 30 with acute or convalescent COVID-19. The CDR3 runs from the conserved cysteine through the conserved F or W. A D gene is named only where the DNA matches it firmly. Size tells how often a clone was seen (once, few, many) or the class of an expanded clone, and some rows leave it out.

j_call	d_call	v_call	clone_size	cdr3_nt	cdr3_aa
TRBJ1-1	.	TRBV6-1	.	TGTGCCAGCAGTGAACAGGGGAGTGGTGAAGCTTTCTTT	CASSEQGSGEAFF
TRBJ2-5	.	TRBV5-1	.	TGCGCCAGCAGCGAAGGGGCAAAAGAGACCCAGTACTTC	CASSEGAKETQYF
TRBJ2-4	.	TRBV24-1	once	TGTGCCACCAGTGCCCCGCGGGATCCCCAAGCCAAAAACATTCAGTACTTC	CATSAPRDPQAKNIQYF
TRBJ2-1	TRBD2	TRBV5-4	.	TGTGCCAGCAGGGGACTAGCGGGGGGGAATGAGCAGTTCTTC	CASRGLAGGNEQFF
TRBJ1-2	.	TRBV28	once	TGTGCCAGCACCCCAAGTAACTCTAGGGGCTACACCTTC	CASTPSNSRGYTF
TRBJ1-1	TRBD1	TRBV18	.	TGTGCCAGCTCACCCGGGACAGGATTGGGTTCTGAAGCTTTCTTT	CASSPGTGLGSEAFF
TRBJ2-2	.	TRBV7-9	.	TGTGCCAGCAGCTTAGACCCGGGAGCGACCGGGGAGCTGTTTTTT	CASSLDPGATGELFF
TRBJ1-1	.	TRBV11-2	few	TGTGCCAGCAGCTTAAGCTCCGGGACAACGAACACTGAAGCTTTCTTT	CASSLSSGTTNTEAFF
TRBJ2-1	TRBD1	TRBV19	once	TGTGCCAGTAAGTTCCTTCAGGGGGCGTCGGGCAATGAGCAGTTCTTC	CASKFLQGASGNEQFF
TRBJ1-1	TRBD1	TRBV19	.	TGTGCCAGTAGTATCCTTGACAGGGCCGCTGAAGCTTTCTTT	CASSILDRAAEAFF
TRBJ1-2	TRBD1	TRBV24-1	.	TGTGCCACCAGTGATTCTGGACAGGGTCCGAACTATGGCTACACCTTC	CATSDSGQGPNYGYTF
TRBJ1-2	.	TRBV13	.	TGTGCCAGCAGCCTTCGACAGCGGGACTATGGCTACACCTTC	CASSLRQRDYGYTF
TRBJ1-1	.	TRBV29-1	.	TGCAGCGTTGAAGATCGTCGGGGGGAGTTT	CSVEDRRGEF
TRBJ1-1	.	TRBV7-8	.	TGTGCCAGCAGCCCCCTAGGAACCGAGAACACTGAAGCTTTCTTT	CASSPLGTENTEAFF
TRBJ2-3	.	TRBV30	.	TGTGCCTGGAGTGTCTTACAGGGTCGGACAGATACGCAGTATTTT	CAWSVLQGRTDTQYF
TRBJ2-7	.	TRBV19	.	TGTGCCAGTAGTATTAGCGGAACCTACGAGCAGTACTTC	CASSISGTYEQYF
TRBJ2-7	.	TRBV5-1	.	TGCGCCAGCAGCTTAGACTTCACCTACGAGCAGTACTTC	CASSLDFTYEQYF
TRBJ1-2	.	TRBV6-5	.	TGTGCCAGCAGTTACGGTGGGACACCTAACTATGGCTACACCTTC	CASSYGGTPNYGYTF
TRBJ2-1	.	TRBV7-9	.	TGTGCCACTAGACTAGGCCTCCAAAATGAGCAGTTCTTC	CATRLGLQNEQFF
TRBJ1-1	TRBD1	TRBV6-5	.	TGTGCCAGCAGTTACCAGGGGGCGCAGGCTTTCTTT	CASSYQGAQAFF
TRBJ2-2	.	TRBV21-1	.	TGTGCCACCTTAAAAGTTGGGGGACAGGGCTTTACCGGGGAGCTGTTTTTT	CATLKVGGQGFTGELFF
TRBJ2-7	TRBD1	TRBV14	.	TGTGCCAGCAGCGAACGTCCCGGGACAGTCTTTTACGAGCAGTACTTC	CASSERPGTVFYEQYF
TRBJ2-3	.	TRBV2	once	TGTGCCAGCAGTACCGGGACAATCCACCCAGATACGCAGTATTTT	CASSTGTIHPDTQYF
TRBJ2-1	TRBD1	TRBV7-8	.	TGTGCCAGCAGTGGACAGGGGTCCTACAATGAGCAGTTCTTC	CASSGQGSYNEQFF
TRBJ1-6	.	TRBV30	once	TGTGCCTGGGTGACAGGACAAAATTCACCCCTCCACTTT	CAWVTGQNSPLHF
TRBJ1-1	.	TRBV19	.	TGTGCCAGTAGTATAGTGGGCGGGGTAAGGGCTGAAGCTTTCTTT	CASSIVGGVRAEAFF
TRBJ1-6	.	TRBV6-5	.	TGTGCCAGCAGCGCCGGGGAGTGGGCTTCACCCCTCCACTTT	CASSAGEWASPLHF
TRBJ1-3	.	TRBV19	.	TGTGCCAGTAGTATCGGACTCCCGAGCTCTGGAAACACCATATATTTT	CASSIGLPSSGNTIYF
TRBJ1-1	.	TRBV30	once	TGTGCCTGGAGTGCTAGACAGGCTGAAGCTTTCTTT	CAWSARQAEAFF
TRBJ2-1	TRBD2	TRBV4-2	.	TGTGCCAGCAGCCGCTCCCTGAGGAGAACTAGCGGCGCAGGGGAGTACAATGAGCAGTTCTTC	CASSRSLRRTSGAGEYNEQFF
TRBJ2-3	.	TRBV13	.	TGTGCCAGCAGCAGGCGGACAGCTCCAGATACGCAGTATTTT	CASSRRTAPDTQYF
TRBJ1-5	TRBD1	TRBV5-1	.	TGCGCCAGCAGCTTGGCTGGACAGGGAACTCAGCCCCAGCATTTT	CASSLAGQGTQPQHF
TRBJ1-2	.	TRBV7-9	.	TGTGCCAGCAGCTTGAGGGTGGGTGGCTACACCTTC	CASSLRVGGYTF
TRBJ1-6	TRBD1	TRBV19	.	TGTGCCAGTAGAGGGCTGACAGGGAATAATTCACCCCTCCACTTT	CASRGLTGNNSPLHF
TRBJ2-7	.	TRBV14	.	TGTGCCAGCAGCCAAGGCCGGGGTCCCTACGAGCAGTACTTC	CASSQGRGPYEQYF
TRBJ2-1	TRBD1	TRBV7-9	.	TGTGCCAGCAGCCCCGCGTCGACAGGGGGCTATACTGAGCAGTTCTTC	CASSPASTGGYTEQFF
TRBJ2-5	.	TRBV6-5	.	TGTGCCAGCAGTAGGACACCGGAGACCCAGTACTTC	CASSRTPETQYF